The next 9 T cell receptor beta chains were all read from a single sample in a study of shared clonotypes between healthy human individuals. Using immunoSEQ multiplex PCR, the repertoire was profiled, and TCRdb retains in-frame clones only, with some absent. The profile shows roughly 2.2 million clones, just under 95% of them singletons. Sequenced sample: naive CD4+ T cells from PBMCs. Subset denoted: CD45RA+ positively selected. The receptors shown here come from a man in his late teens or twenties in good health. Some clones in this sample may be carry-over from other donors' samples.

V and J are TRBV18 and TRBJ2-2; 10 bases align to TRBD1. CDR1 and CDR2 from the germline V gene are KGHSH and LQKENI. Trimming cost V 4 bases and J 4 bases; bases outside gene matches: 6. This CDR3 contains 16 residues. CDR3 amino acids: CASSLRQGAATGELFF. The CDR3 nucleotides are TGTGCCAGCTCACTACGACAGGGGGCGGCCACCGGGGAGCTGTTTTTT.

DNA of the CDR3: TGTGCCAGCAGACCCGGACTAGCGGGAAGGGGTGAGCAGTTCTTC. This translates into CASRPGLAGRGEQFF. The gene calls are TRBV6-5 and TRBJ2-1; 12 nucleotides agree with TRBD2. In germline, CDR1 is MNHEY, CDR2 SVGAGI. The V and J ends lost 6 bases and 9 bases, in that order; junction bases with no gene match: 9. CDR3 length: 15 residues.

The J gene is TRBJ2-7, the V gene TRBV7-2, with D possibly matching TRBD1 (6 bases). The length of the CDR3 is 14 residues. V lost 2 bases and J 3 bases, leaving 11 bases between the germline ends. Germline CDR1 is SGHTA and CDR2 is FQGNSA. CDR3: CASSLSGANYEQYF. The CDR3 DNA reads as TGTGCCAGCAGCTTATCAGGGGCAAACTACGAGCAGTACTTC. The variable domain in full, with the rest retrieved from reference TRBV7-2 and TRBJ2-7, is GAGVSQSPSNKVTEKGKDVELRCDPISGHTALYWYRQSLGQGLEFLIYFQGNSAPDKSGLPSDRFSAERTGGSVSTLTIQRTQQEDSAVYLCASSLSGANYEQYFGPGTRLTVT.

This sequence joins TRBV19 and TRBJ1-5; a possible D gene is TRBD1 (6 bases). V shed 2 bases and J shed 7 bases, with 6 bases lying between them. Germline-derived CDR1 and CDR2 are LNHDA and SQIVND (reference sequence). The CDR3 has 12 residues. CDR3: CASSIQGQPQHF. In nucleotides, the CDR3 is TGTGCCAGTAGTATACAGGGGCAGCCCCAGCATTTT. Based on the CDR3 plus reference TRBV19 and TRBJ1-5, the full variable domain is DGGITQSPKYLFRKEGQNVTLSCEQNLNHDAMYWYRQDPGQGLRLIYYSQIVNDFQKGDIAEGYSVSREKKESFPLTVTSAQKNPTAFYLCASSIQGQPQHFGDGTRLSIL.

V gene TRBV7-8 combines with J gene TRBJ2-2; TRBD1 or TRBD2 may be the D gene (6 bases each). CDR3 size: 18 residues. CDR1 SGHVS and CDR2 FQNEAQ come from the germline V gene. Trimming cost V 4 bases and J 1 base, with 19 bases left between them. This CDR3 is CASSSRSGTRGNTGELFF. The CDR3 region has the DNA TGTGCCAGCAGCTCGCGTAGCGGAACCAGGGGGAACACCGGGGAGCTGTTTTTT.

V and J are TRBV20-1 and TRBJ2-7; D is unclear. The ends were cut back, 6 bases at V and 5 bases at J, with 8 bases in the middle. Germline lookup yields CDR1 DFQATT and CDR2 SNEGSKA (reference sequence). CDR3 length equals 10 residues. In DNA form, the CDR3 reads TGCAGTGCCCTTCTCCACGAGCAGTACTTC. It encodes CSALLHEQYF.

As regards this clone: The same CDR3 can be traced to other DNA sequences in this sample. The chain joins TRBV5-1 to TRBJ2-3; no firm D call. The CDR3 runs 12 residues. V dropped 2 bases and J dropped 2 bases, with 3 bases sitting between them. The germline gives CDR1 SGHRS, CDR2 YFSETQ. The CDR3 coding sequence is TGCGCCAGCAGCTTAGCCACAGATACGCAGTATTTT. Amino acid sequence: CASSLATDTQYF.

J is TRBJ2-1 and V is TRBV7-3; TRBD2 matches 12 bases. The V and J ends lost 6 bases and 10 bases, in that order; junction bases with no gene match: 7. Looked up from germline, CDR1 is SGHTA and CDR2 is FQGTGA. This CDR3 spans 14 amino acids. The CDR3 region is CASRSGTSGSEQFF. The CDR3 DNA is TGTGCCAGCAGGTCCGGGACTAGCGGGTCGGAGCAGTTCTTC.

This rearrangement joins TRBV19 to TRBJ1-5, with D possibly being TRBD1 (6 bases). The germline V and J ends were trimmed by 8 bases and 4 bases, with 12 bases remaining between them. The germline CDR1 and CDR2 sequences are LNHDA and SQIVND (reference sequence). This CDR3 has 13 amino acids. The CDR3 DNA reads TGTGCCAGTGGACAGTGGAATAATCAGCCCCAGCATTTT. Protein product: CASGQWNNQPQHF.